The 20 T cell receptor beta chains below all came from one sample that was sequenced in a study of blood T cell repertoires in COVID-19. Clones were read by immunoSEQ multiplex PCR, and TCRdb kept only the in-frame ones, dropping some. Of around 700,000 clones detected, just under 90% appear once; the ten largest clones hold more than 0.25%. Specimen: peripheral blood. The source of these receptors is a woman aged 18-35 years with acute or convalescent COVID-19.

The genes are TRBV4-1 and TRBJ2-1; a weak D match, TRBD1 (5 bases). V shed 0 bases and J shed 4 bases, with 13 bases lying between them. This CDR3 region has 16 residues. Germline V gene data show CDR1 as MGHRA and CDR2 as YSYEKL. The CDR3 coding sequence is TGCGCCAGCAGCCAAGACGGAGCAGGGTATTACAATGAGCAGTTCTTC. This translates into CASSQDGAGYYNEQFF.

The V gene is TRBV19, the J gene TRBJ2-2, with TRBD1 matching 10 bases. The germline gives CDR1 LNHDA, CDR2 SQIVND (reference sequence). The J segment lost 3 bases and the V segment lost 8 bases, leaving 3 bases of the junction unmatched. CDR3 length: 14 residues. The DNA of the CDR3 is TGTGCCAGTTCCGGACAGGGGGACACCGGGGAGCTGTTTTTT. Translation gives CASSGQGDTGELFF.

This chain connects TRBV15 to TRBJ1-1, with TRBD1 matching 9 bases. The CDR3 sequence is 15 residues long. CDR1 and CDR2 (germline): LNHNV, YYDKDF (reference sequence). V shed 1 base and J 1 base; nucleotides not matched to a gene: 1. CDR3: CATSRGDRANTEAFF. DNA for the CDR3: TGTGCCACCAGCAGAGGGGACAGGGCGAACACTGAAGCTTTCTTT.

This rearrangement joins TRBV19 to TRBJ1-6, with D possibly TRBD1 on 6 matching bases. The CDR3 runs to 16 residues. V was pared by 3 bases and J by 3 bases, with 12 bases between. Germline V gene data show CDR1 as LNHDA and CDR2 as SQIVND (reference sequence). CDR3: CASSIQATGYNSPLHF. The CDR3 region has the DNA TGTGCCAGTAGTATCCAGGCGACAGGCTATAATTCACCCCTCCACTTT.

This CDR3 is CASSVATTGGNYGYTF. CDR3 sequence (DNA): TGTGCCAGCAGCGTAGCTACAACAGGGGGCAACTATGGCTACACCTTC. This chain links TRBV9 with TRBJ1-2, with 9 bases fitting TRBD1. The CDR3 contains 16 residues. CDR1 is SGDLS, CDR2 YYNGEE, per germline. The V and J ends lost 0 bases and 2 bases, in that order; junction bases with no gene match: 5.

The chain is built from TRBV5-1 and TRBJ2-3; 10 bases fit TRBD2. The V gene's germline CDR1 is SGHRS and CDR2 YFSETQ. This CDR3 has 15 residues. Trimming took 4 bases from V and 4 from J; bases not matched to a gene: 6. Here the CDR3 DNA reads TGCGCCAGCAGCCGGGAGCGGGGGGGCGCAGATACGCAGTATTTT. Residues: CASSRERGGADTQYF.

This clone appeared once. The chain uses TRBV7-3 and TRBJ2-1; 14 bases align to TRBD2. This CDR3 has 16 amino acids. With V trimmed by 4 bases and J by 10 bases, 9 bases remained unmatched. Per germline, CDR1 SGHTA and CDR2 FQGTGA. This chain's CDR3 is CASSYLGLAGEGEQFF. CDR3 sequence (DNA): TGTGCCAGCAGCTACCTGGGACTAGCGGGGGAAGGGGAGCAGTTCTTC. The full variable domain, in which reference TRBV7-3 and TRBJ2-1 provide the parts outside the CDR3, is GAGVSQTPSNKVTEKGKYVELRCDPISGHTALYWYRQSLGQGPEFLIYFQGTGAADDSGLPNDRFFAVRPEGSVSTLKIQRTERGDSAVYLCASSYLGLAGEGEQFFGPGTRLTVL.

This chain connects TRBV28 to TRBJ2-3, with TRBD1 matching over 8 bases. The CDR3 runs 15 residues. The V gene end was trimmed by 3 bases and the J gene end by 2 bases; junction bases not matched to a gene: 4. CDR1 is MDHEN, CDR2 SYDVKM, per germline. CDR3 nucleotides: TGTGCCAGCAGTTTCGGACAGGGATTCACAGATACGCAGTATTTT. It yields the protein CASSFGQGFTDTQYF. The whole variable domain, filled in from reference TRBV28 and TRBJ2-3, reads DVKVTQSSRYLVKRTGEKVFLECVQDMDHENMFWYRQDPGLGLRLIYFSYDVKMKEKGDIPEGYSVSREKKERFSLILESASTNQTSMYLCASSFGQGFTDTQYFGPGTRLTVL.

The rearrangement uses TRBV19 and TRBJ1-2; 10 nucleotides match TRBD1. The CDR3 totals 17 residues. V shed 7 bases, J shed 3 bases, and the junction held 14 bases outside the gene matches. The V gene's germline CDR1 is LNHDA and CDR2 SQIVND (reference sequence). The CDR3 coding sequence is TGTGCCAGTACCACCCGGGACAGGGGAGGGGCCCACTATGGCTACACCTTC. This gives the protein CASTTRDRGGAHYGYTF.

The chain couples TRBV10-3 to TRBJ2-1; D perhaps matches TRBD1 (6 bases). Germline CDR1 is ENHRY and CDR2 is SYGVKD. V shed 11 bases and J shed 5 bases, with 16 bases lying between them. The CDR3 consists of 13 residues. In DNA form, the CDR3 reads TGTGCCGCCGGAGGACAGATTAACAATGAGCAGTTCTTC. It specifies CAAGGQINNEQFF.

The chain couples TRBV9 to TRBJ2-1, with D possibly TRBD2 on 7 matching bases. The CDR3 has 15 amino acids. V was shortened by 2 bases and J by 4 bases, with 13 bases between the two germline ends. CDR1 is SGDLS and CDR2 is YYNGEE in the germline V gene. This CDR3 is CASSVGAGTYNEQFF. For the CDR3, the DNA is TGTGCCAGCAGCGTCGGAGCGGGGACATACAATGAGCAGTTCTTC.

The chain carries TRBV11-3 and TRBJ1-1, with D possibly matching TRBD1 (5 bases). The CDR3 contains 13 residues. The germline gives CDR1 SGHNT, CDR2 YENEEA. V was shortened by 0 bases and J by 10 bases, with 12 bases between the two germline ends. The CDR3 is CASSLEAGQGAFF. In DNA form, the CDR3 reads TGTGCCAGCAGCTTAGAGGCGGGGCAGGGAGCTTTCTTT.

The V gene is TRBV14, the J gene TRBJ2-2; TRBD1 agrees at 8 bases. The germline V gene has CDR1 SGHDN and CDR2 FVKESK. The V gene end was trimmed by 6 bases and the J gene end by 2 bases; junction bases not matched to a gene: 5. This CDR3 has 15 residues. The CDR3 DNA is TGTGCCAGCAGACCCGGGACAGGTAACACCGGGGAGCTGTTTTTT. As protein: CASRPGTGNTGELFF.

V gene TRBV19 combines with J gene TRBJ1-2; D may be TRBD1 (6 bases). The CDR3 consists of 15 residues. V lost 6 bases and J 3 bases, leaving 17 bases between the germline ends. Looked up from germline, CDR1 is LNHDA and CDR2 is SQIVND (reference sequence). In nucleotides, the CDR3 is TGTGCCAGTAGCAATCAAGGGTCAGGGGACTATGGCTACACCTTC. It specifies CASSNQGSGDYGYTF.

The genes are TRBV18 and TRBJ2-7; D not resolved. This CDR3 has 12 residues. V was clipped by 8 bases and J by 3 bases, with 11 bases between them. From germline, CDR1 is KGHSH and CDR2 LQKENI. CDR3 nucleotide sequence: TGTGCCAGCACCTCCAACAGCTACGAGCAGTACTTC. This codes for CASTSNSYEQYF.

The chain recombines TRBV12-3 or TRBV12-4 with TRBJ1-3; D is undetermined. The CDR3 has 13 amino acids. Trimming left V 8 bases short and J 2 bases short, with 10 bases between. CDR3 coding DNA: TGTGCCAGCGTGGGCACCCCTGGAAACACCATATATTTT. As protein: CASVGTPGNTIYF.

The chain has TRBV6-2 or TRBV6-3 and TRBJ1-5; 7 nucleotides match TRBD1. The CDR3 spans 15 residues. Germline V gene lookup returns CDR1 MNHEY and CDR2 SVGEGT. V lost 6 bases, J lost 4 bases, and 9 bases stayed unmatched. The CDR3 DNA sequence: TGTGCCAGCAGCCTAACCACAGGGGTTAATCAGCCCCAGCATTTT. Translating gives CASSLTTGVNQPQHF.

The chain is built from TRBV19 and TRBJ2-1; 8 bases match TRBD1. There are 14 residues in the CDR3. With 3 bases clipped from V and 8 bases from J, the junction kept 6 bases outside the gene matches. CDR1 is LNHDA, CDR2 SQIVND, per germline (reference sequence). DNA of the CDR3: TGTGCCAGTAGTATCCGACAGGGGCTGGATGAGCAGTTCTTC. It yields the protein CASSIRQGLDEQFF. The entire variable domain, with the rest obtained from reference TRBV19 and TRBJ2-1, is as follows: DGGITQSPKYLFRKEGQNVTLSCEQNLNHDAMYWYRQDPGQGLRLIYYSQIVNDFQKGDIAEGYSVSREKKESFPLTVTSAQKNPTAFYLCASSIRQGLDEQFFGPGTRLTVL.

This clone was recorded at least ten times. CDR3 coding DNA: TGTGCCAGCAGTCTCACATCCCTCGACAGAGACAGACGCTATGGCTACACCTTC. Amino acid sequence: CASSLTSLDRDRRYGYTF. The rearrangement joins TRBV27 to TRBJ1-2; TRBD1 is a possible D gene (5 bases). This CDR3 spans 18 amino acids. Germline assignment: CDR1 MNHEY and CDR2 SMNVEV (reference sequence). Trimming cost V 5 bases and J 4 bases, with 26 bases left between them.

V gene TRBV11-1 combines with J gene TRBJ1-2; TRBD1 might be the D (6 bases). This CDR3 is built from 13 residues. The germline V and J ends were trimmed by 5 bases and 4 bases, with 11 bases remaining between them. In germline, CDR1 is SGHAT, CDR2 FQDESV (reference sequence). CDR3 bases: TGTGCCAGCAGCCCCGACAGGAGCTATGGCTACACCTTC. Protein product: CASSPDRSYGYTF. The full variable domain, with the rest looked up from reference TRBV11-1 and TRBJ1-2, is EAEVAQSPRYKITEKSQAVAFWCDPISGHATLYWYRQILGQGPELLVQFQDESVVDDSQLPKDRFSAERLKGVDSTLKIQPAELGDSAMYLCASSPDRSYGYTFGSGTRLTVV.